The present T cell receptor (beta chain) was sequenced within a study of shared clonotypes between healthy human individuals. Overall study: Each donor had three CD4 naive, three CD4 memory, two CD8 naive and one CD8 memory plate. Study outcomes and limitations: Few donors limited the genetic and exposure-history diversity represented. Naive subsets tended to show greater estimated richness than memory subsets. Clonotype sharing among donors, it was expected, would be affected by sequencing depth.

Germline CDR1 KGHSH, CDR2 LQKENI. V was trimmed by 6 bases and J by 6 bases, leaving 12 bases between them. CDR3 length: 12 amino acids. Sequencing was performed with immunoSEQ multiplex PCR; in TCRdb, only in-frame clones are kept and a portion is missing. The sample yields hundreds of thousands of clones, 96% seen once. CD45RO-negative CD8 cells positively selected for CCR7 made up the naive population, which excluded terminally differentiated effector memory CD45RA+ cells. On this clone: Its antigen is currently unknown.

The material sequenced was naive CD8+ T cells sorted from blood. The J gene is TRBJ2-7, the V gene TRBV18; D uncertain. The origin of this receptor is a man aged 25-45 years in good health. The CDR3 reads CASSWPRGEQYF. CDR3 DNA sequence: TGTGCCAGCTCCTGGCCTAGAGGCGAGCAGTACTTC.